Included here is one T cell receptor (beta chain) sequence, with context. Profiling relied on immunoSEQ multiplex PCR, and the TCRdb table lists in-frame clones only, not all of them. The table lists approximately 97,000 clones, around two thirds of them singletons. CDR1 and CDR2 from the germline V gene are SGHAT and FQNNGV. The CDR3 runs to 12 residues. Trimming took 1 base from V and 8 from J, leaving 5 bases between them. The entry originates in a study of shared clonotypes between healthy human individuals. Material for sequencing was memory CD8+ T cells sorted from blood. Specified subset: CD45RO+ cells pooled with CCR7-negative TemRA cells. The clonotype was recovered from a man in his thirties or forties in good health. This chain uses TRBV11-2 with TRBJ1-4; D uncertain. Here the CDR3 reads CASSLGGEKLFF. Here the CDR3 DNA reads TGTGCCAGCAGCTTAGGTGGGGAAAAACTGTTTTTT.